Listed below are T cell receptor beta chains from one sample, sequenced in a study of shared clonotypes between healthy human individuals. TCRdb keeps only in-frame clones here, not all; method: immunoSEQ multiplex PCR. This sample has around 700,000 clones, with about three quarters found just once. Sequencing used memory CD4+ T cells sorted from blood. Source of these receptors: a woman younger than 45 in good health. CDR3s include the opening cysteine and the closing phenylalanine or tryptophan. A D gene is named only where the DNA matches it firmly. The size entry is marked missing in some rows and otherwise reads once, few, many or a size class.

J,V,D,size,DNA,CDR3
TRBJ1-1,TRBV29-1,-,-,TGCAGCGTTCAAAACACCTTGAACACTGAAGCTTTCTTT,CSVQNTLNTEAFF
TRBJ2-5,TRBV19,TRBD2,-,TGTGCCAGTAGTATCCGGACTAGCGGGAGGGGAGAGACCCAGTACTTC,CASSIRTSGRGETQYF
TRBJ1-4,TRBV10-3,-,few,TGTGCCATCAGTGAGTCAGGGACTCGAGAAAAACTGTTTTTT,CAISESGTREKLFF
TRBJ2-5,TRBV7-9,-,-,TGTGCCAGCAGCTACACCCCTTTCCGAGGGGGTCAGAGGGAGACCCAGTACTTC,CASSYTPFRGGQRETQYF
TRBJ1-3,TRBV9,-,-,TGTGCCAGCAGCGTAGGGCCTAGCTCTGGAAACACCATATATTTT,CASSVGPSSGNTIYF
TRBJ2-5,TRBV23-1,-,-,TGCGCCAGCAGTCAATCGAGGCGGGCGGGGACCCAAGAGACCCAGTACTTC,CASSQSRRAGTQETQYF
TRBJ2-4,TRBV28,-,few,TGTGCCAGCAGTGGTCCGACAACGCTAGCCAAAAACATTCAGTACTTC,CASSGPTTLAKNIQYF
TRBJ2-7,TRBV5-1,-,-,TGCGCCAGCCGTTTAGGAGGGAGCGACTCCTCCGACGAGCAGTACTTC,CASRLGGSDSSDEQYF
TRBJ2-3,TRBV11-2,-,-,TGTGCCAGCAGCTTAGCTAGCAGACGCACAGATACGCAGTATTTT,CASSLASRRTDTQYF
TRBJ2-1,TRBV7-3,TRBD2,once,TGTGCCAGCAGCTCCCTAGCGGGAGGAAATGAGCAGTTCTTC,CASSSLAGGNEQFF
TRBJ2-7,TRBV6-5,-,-,TGTGCCAGCAGTTACGGCGCCGACTACGAGCAGTACTTC,CASSYGADYEQYF
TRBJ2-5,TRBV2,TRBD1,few,TGTGCCAGCTCAGGGGGCGGGAAGACCCAGTACTTC,CASSGGGKTQYF
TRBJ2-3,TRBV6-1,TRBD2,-,TGTGCCAGCATACTTAGCGGGATCACAGATACGCAGTATTTT,CASILSGITDTQYF
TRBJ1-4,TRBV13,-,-,TGTGCCAGCAGCTTGTCGCCTAATGAAAAACTGTTTTTT,CASSLSPNEKLFF
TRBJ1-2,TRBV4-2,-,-,TGTGCCAGCAGCCAAGATCCGACAGCTACTAACTATGGCTACACCTTC,CASSQDPTATNYGYTF
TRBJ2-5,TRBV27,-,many,TGTGCCAGCATGGTGGCGACAGCACCAAGTCAGACCCAGTACTTC,CASMVATAPSQTQYF
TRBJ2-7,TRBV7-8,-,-,TGTGCCAGCAGCTTAGTATGGGAGGCCCCCTACGAGCAGTACTTC,CASSLVWEAPYEQYF
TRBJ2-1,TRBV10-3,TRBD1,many,TGTGCCATCAGTGGGGGCGCCGGGACAGGGGGCCTTGAGCAGTTCTTC,CAISGGAGTGGLEQFF
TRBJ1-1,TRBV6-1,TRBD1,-,TGTGCCGGAGGGGACAGCTTGGACACTGAAGCTTTCTTT,CAGGDSLDTEAFF
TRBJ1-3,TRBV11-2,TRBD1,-,TGTGCCAGCAGCTTAGACCGGGACAGCAACTCTGGAAACACCATATATTTT,CASSLDRDSNSGNTIYF
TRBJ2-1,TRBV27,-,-,TGTGCCAGCAGTAGTTTTGTGGAGCAGTTCTTC,CASSSFVEQFF
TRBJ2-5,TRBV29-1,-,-,TGCAGCGTTGAAGATTTGACGAGGGAGACCCAGTACTTC,CSVEDLTRETQYF
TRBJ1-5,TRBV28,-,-,TGTGCCAGCAAGGTACAGGGCAGTCAGCCCCAGCATTTT,CASKVQGSQPQHF
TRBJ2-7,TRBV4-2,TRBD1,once,TGTGCCAGCAGCCAAGGTGTGAGACAGGGGGCCGAGCAGTACTTC,CASSQGVRQGAEQYF
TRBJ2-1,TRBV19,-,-,TGTGCCAGTGCGTTGGACCAAACGCACAATGAGCAGTTCTTC,CASALDQTHNEQFF
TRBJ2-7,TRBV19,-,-,TGTGCCAGTAGTATGGCGGCCCTCTCCTACGAGCAGTACTTC,CASSMAALSYEQYF
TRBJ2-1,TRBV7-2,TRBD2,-,TGTGCCAGCAGCGTGACTAGCGGGAGATATAATGAGCAGTTCTTC,CASSVTSGRYNEQFF
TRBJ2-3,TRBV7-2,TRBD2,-,TGTGCCAGCAGACGCGGGACTAGCGGGAGAGGGGATACGCAGTATTTT,CASRRGTSGRGDTQYF
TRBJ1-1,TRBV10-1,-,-,TGCGCCAGCAGTGAGTCTGCATCTAGGGGTGAAGCTTTCTTT,CASSESASRGEAFF
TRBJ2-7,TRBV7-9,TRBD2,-,TGTGCCAGCAGCATTCCGGGACTAGCGTACGAGCAGTACTTC,CASSIPGLAYEQYF
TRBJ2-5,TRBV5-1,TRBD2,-,TGCGCCAGCAGCTTAGGGTGGGTCGCGACTAGCGGGAAGGGAGAGACCCAGTACTTC,CASSLGWVATSGKGETQYF
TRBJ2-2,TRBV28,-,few,TGTGCCAGCAGGAGTAGCAGCCCTAACACCGGGGAGCTGTTTTTT,CASRSSSPNTGELFF
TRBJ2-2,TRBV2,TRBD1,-,TGTGCCAGCAGCAGACAGGGAATCACCGGGGAGCTGTTTTTT,CASSRQGITGELFF
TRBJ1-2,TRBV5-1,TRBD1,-,TGCGCCAGCAGCTTACCCAGCGACAGGGATGACTATGGCTACACCTTC,CASSLPSDRDDYGYTF
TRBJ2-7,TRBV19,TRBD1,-,TGTGCCAGTAGTACCTGGACAGGGGACGAGCAGTACTTC,CASSTWTGDEQYF
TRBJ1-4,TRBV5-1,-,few,TGCGCCAGCAGCTTGGTCCCGGGAACTAATGAAAAACTGTTTTTT,CASSLVPGTNEKLFF